This T cell receptor beta chain was captured in a study of type 1 regulatory T cells. Looking at the study overall: An in vitro protocol generated T-allo10, a Tr1-enriched, alloantigen-specific CD4 T cell product.

MiXCR was run by TCRdb on the reads, yielding one entry per CDR3 protein. This table has 65,000 to 80,000 distinct CDR3 sequences, about 20% appearing once. Whole-study findings and limits: Compared with non-type 1 regulatory T cells, type 1 regulatory T cells showed a more restricted TCR repertoire.

This clonotype was seen just once. What it recognizes is unknown. Input material: cultured type 1 regulatory T (Tr1) cells, either the whole culture or a sorted fraction (not recorded which). The sequence derives from a human donor in good health.

The CDR3: CASSLSGPQFTDTQYF. CDR3 DNA: TGTGCCAGCAGTTTATCTGGTCCTCAATTCACAGATACGCAGTATTTT. The rearrangement joins TRBV27 to TRBJ2-3; no clear D. CDR1 MNHEY and CDR2 SMNVEV come from the germline V gene (reference sequence). With 0 bases removed from V and 2 bases from J, the gap between germline ends came to 12 bases. The CDR3 is 16 amino acids.